The 21 T cell receptor beta chains listed next were all sequenced from one sample in a study of blood T cells in healthy people across ages. A second PCR of 7 to 11 cycles used a sample-barcoded 5' primer and a J-beta primer mix. Using its own MiXCR run on the 5' RACE reads, TCRdb lists one record per CDR3 protein. The sample includes about 1.8 million distinct CDR3 sequences, roughly 50% of them seen just once. The sequencing sample was made of blood. These receptors were obtained from a woman in her forties in good health.

This clonotype was detected only a few times. The J gene is TRBJ2-7, the V gene TRBV12-3 or TRBV12-4, with D perhaps matching TRBD1 (6 bases). With 8 bases removed from V and 7 bases from J, the gap between germline ends came to 12 bases. The CDR3 totals 11 residues. Here the CDR3 reads CASGDMWEQYF. For the CDR3, the DNA is TGTGCCAGCGGGGACATGTGGGAGCAGTACTTC.

This clonotype was seen more than once but under ten times. V is TRBV27 and J is TRBJ2-7, with TRBD1 identical over 7 bases. Germline lookup yields CDR1 MNHEY and CDR2 SMNVEV (reference sequence). CDR3 length: 12 amino acids. The ends lost 4 bases at V and 7 bases at J; junction bases unmatched: 4. The CDR3 nucleotides read TGTGCCAGCAGTTACAGGGGCACGGAGCAGTACTTC. As protein: CASSYRGTEQYF.

V gene TRBV28 combines with J gene TRBJ2-2; the D is unclear. The CDR3 length is 14 residues. Germline V gene data show CDR1 as MDHEN and CDR2 as SYDVKM. Trimming shortened V by 5 bases and J by 5 bases, and 12 bases separated the two germline ends. The CDR3 DNA follows: TGTGCCAGCAGTCCTCCCTGGCGTACCGGGGAGCTGTTTTTT. Translation: CASSPPWRTGELFF.

The V and J genes are TRBV12-3 or TRBV12-4 and TRBJ2-3; D is uncertain. The CDR3 has 14 residues. Trimming took 9 bases from V and 2 from J, leaving 15 bases between them. The CDR3 protein is CASQTRINTDTQYF. The CDR3 DNA is TGTGCCAGTCAGACCCGGATAAACACAGATACGCAGTATTTT.

V and J are TRBV7-9 and TRBJ2-2, with a possible D match to TRBD1 (6 bases). V was pared by 1 base and J by 5 bases, with 11 bases between. Germline V CDR1 and CDR2: SEHNR, FQNEAQ (reference sequence). The CDR3 is 15 amino acids. CDR3 residues: CASSLGPGQTGELFF. CDR3 nucleotide sequence: TGTGCCAGCAGCTTAGGTCCCGGACAGACCGGGGAGCTGTTTTTT.

The rearrangement uses TRBV3-1 and TRBJ2-6, with TRBD2 matching over 12 bases. The V gene's germline CDR1 is LGHDT and CDR2 YNNKEL (reference sequence). This CDR3 comprises 20 residues. V gave up 5 bases and J gave up 0 bases; unmatched junction bases: 11. The CDR3 region is CASSLRGTSGGYSGANVLTF. The CDR3 DNA sequence: TGTGCCAGCAGCTTAAGAGGAACTAGCGGGGGGTACTCTGGGGCCAACGTCCTGACTTTC.

The V call is TRBV4-2, the J call TRBJ2-1, with D perhaps TRBD1 (6 bases). The CDR3 has 15 amino acids. Looked up from germline, CDR1 is LGHNA and CDR2 is YNFKEQ. V lost 1 base, J lost 4 bases, and 11 bases lay in between. CDR3 coding DNA: TGTGCCAGCAGCCAAGTGAGGACAGAGTACAATGAGCAGTTCTTC. This gives the protein CASSQVRTEYNEQFF.

This chain joins TRBV6-2 or TRBV6-3 and TRBJ2-1; 7 bases match TRBD1. Germline V gives CDR1 MNHEY, CDR2 SVGEGT. The CDR3 is 14 amino acids. J gave up 5 bases and V 1 base, and 2 bases lay outside the gene matches. CDR3 sequence: CASSYWGQNNEQFF. Here the CDR3 DNA reads TGTGCCAGCAGTTACTGGGGACAGAACAATGAGCAGTTCTTC.

V is TRBV20-1 and J is TRBJ1-2, with no clear D. Germline CDR1 reads DFQATT; CDR2 reads SNEGSKA (reference sequence). The CDR3 spans 17 residues. Trimming took 5 bases from V and 4 from J, leaving 26 bases between them. The CDR3 here is CSALTNAKVNLGYGYTF. The CDR3 DNA is TGCAGTGCTTTGACAAATGCGAAGGTGAACTTAGGCTATGGCTACACCTTC.

This clonotype has a count of ten or more. The chain combines TRBV5-1 with TRBJ2-3, with unresolved D. The CDR3 runs 14 residues. CDR1 is SGHRS, CDR2 YFSETQ, per germline. Trimming shortened V by 0 bases and J by 1 base, and 6 bases separated the two germline ends. The CDR3 reads CASSLDGRTDTQYF. The CDR3 nucleotides read TGCGCCAGCAGCTTGGACGGACGCACAGATACGCAGTATTTT.

V is TRBV20-1 and J is TRBJ2-5; tentatively, D is TRBD1 or TRBD2 (7 bases each). The CDR3 runs to 15 residues. Trimming stripped 3 bases from V and 5 bases from J, with 19 bases between. CDR1 and CDR2 (germline): DFQATT, SNEGSKA (reference sequence). In nucleotides, the CDR3 is TGCAGTGCTAGCCCGTCAGGGGGGCGGGAGGAGACCCAGTACTTC. Translating it yields CSASPSGGREETQYF.

This sequence joins TRBV7-2 and TRBJ1-2; 7 bases line up with TRBD1. V lost 4 bases to trimming and J lost 8 bases; unmatched junction nucleotides: 10. Germline CDR1 and CDR2: SGHTA and FQGNSA. The CDR3 loop spans 14 amino acids. CDR3 region: CASSYIQGSGGYTF. CDR3 bases: TGTGCCAGCAGCTATATACAGGGGTCCGGGGGCTACACCTTC.

This clonotype was recorded many times. The V and J genes are TRBV4-3 and TRBJ2-5, with 11 bases fitting TRBD2. The V and J ends lost 0 bases and 7 bases, in that order; junction bases with no gene match: 4. This CDR3 spans 15 amino acids. CDR1 is LGHNA, CDR2 YSLEER, per germline. This CDR3 reads CASSQDALAGGTQYF. The CDR3 DNA follows: TGCGCCAGCAGCCAAGACGCTCTAGCGGGGGGGACCCAGTACTTC.

The chain combines TRBV6-5 with TRBJ1-1; tentatively, D is TRBD1 (5 bases). CDR1 MNHEY and CDR2 SVGAGI come from the germline V gene. V lost 6 bases to trimming and J lost 1 base, with 12 bases between them. This CDR3 has 14 residues. In DNA, the CDR3 is TGTGCCAGCAGGCCAGGGTTGGGGAACACTGAAGCTTTCTTT. It is translated as CASRPGLGNTEAFF.

V is TRBV5-1 and J is TRBJ1-4, with 11 bases fitting TRBD1. Germline V gene sequence: CDR1 SGHRS, CDR2 YFSETQ. Trimming took 0 bases from V and 2 from J; bases not matched to a gene: 3. This CDR3 has 17 residues. The CDR3 nucleotides are TGCGCCAGCAGCTTGGCCGGACAGGGGGCGACTAATGAAAAACTGTTTTTT. As protein: CASSLAGQGATNEKLFF.

In this sample, this clonotype turned up a few times. The J gene is TRBJ1-6, the V gene TRBV20-1; D uncertain. This CDR3 comprises 14 residues. Germline CDR1 is DFQATT and CDR2 is SNEGSKA (reference sequence). V was shortened by 1 base and J by 6 bases, with 10 bases between the two germline ends. The CDR3 loop reads CSARVGQTNSPLHF. CDR3 bases: TGCAGTGCTAGAGTTGGTCAGACTAATTCACCCCTCCACTTT.

This clonotype appeared a few times. The chain joins TRBV6-2 or TRBV6-3 to TRBJ2-1; 11 nucleotides align to TRBD2. V was pared by 8 bases and J by 7 bases, with 10 bases of the junction left unmatched. The CDR3 has 15 residues. Germline CDR1 MNHEY, CDR2 SVGEGT. The CDR3 reads CASAQWASGGNEQFF. In DNA, the CDR3 is TGTGCCAGCGCACAATGGGCTAGCGGGGGGAATGAGCAGTTCTTC.

The chain is built from TRBV12-3 or TRBV12-4 and TRBJ2-7; D not resolved. Trimming cost V 0 bases and J 7 bases, with 7 bases left between them. The CDR3 length is 12 residues. CDR3 in amino acids: CASSLAGQEQYF. The CDR3 DNA reads as TGTGCCAGCAGTTTAGCAGGGCAAGAGCAGTACTTC.

The chain joins TRBV4-2 to TRBJ2-3, with D perhaps matching TRBD2 (6 bases). Per germline, CDR1 LGHNA and CDR2 YNFKEQ. The V end lost 5 bases, the J end lost 4 bases, and 16 bases lay between the germline ends. There are 15 residues in the CDR3. The CDR3 DNA is TGTGCCAGCAGCGAAGCGGCTAGCGTCGCAGATACGCAGTATTTT. Translating it yields CASSEAASVADTQYF.

The chain has TRBV7-2 and TRBJ2-5; no clear D. The CDR3 is 13 amino acids. Germline CDR1 is SGHTA and CDR2 is FQGNSA. With 6 bases removed from V and 0 bases from J, the gap between germline ends came to 8 bases. CDR3 region: CASSFNYQETQYF. DNA of the CDR3: TGTGCCAGCAGTTTTAACTACCAAGAGACCCAGTACTTC.

The V and J genes are TRBV12-3 or TRBV12-4 and TRBJ1-1; no clear D gene. The CDR3 extends over 13 amino acids. Trimming removed 7 bases from V and 0 bases from J, with 9 bases in between. CDR3 sequence reads: CASTHIMNTEAFF. In nucleotides, the CDR3 is TGTGCCAGCACTCACATAATGAACACTGAAGCTTTCTTT.